Listed below are T cell receptor beta chains from one sample, sequenced in a study of blood T cell repertoires in COVID-19. Assay used: immunoSEQ multiplex PCR; TCRdb lists only in-frame clones, some missing. The sample lists under 45,000 clones, 75% to 90% occurring once. The sequenced material came from peripheral blood. Receptors originate from a human donor in a cohort sampled during active COVID-19. CDR3s include the opening cysteine and the closing phenylalanine or tryptophan.

j_call v_call cdr3_aa
TRBJ1-2 TRBV5-8 CASSLWDSNYGYTF
TRBJ2-4 TRBV28 CASSFAGANIQYF
TRBJ2-3 TRBV7-2 CASSALLDTQYF
TRBJ2-1 TRBV18 CASSLSRISYNEQFF
TRBJ1-2 TRBV29-1 CSVEGRPGQLYGYTF
TRBJ2-5 TRBV18 CASSSQLGQETQYF
TRBJ2-7 TRBV5-1 CASSLPSGGYSYEQYF
TRBJ1-5 TRBV2 CASKPQGSNQPQHF
TRBJ2-2 TRBV10-3 CAISESNPSGRNTGELFF
TRBJ2-5 TRBV11-3 CASSGGLDRYQETQYF
TRBJ1-6 TRBV5-1 CASSPGQGAGTPLHF
TRBJ2-7 TRBV5-1 CASSSEQGAREQYF
TRBJ2-2 TRBV6-5 CASKGLAGATGELFF
TRBJ1-2 TRBV11-2 CASSAQDRARNYGYTF
TRBJ1-6 TRBV4-3 CASSQDSWTGSSSYNSPLHF
TRBJ1-2 TRBV6-5 CASSLTDRVGGYTF
TRBJ2-5 TRBV7-7 CASSTDSGPATQYF
TRBJ1-2 TRBV5-1 CASSLGTAFNYGYTF
TRBJ2-1 TRBV27 CASRAPGLAQSSYNEQFF
TRBJ1-2 TRBV5-8 CASSWRVRPNYGYTF
TRBJ2-7 TRBV7-2 CASSYPRTGGYEQYF
TRBJ2-7 TRBV4-3 CASSQDAQRASYEQYF
TRBJ2-2 TRBV28 CASIRRANSVLGELFF
TRBJ2-1 TRBV9 CASSPSGNSYNEQFF
TRBJ2-3 TRBV7-2 CASSTSGGTLRDTQYF
TRBJ2-3 TRBV4-2 CASSQTGTSGVTDTQYF
TRBJ2-7 TRBV7-9 CASNLAGDYEQYF
TRBJ2-1 TRBV4-2 CASSQVAGLAYNEQFF
TRBJ1-1 TRBV10-3 CAIRPGQGTNTEAFF